These T cell receptor beta chains were read from a single sample in a study of shared clonotypes between healthy human individuals. TCRdb's copy holds only in-frame clones and misses some; the assay was immunoSEQ multiplex PCR. The sample holds roughly 2 million clones, about 95% seen once. The source material was naive CD8+ T cells sorted from blood. The receptors shown here come from a man between 18 and 29 years old in good health. The CDR3 runs from the conserved cysteine through the conserved F or W. The order of the fields is clone size, J gene, D gene, V gene, CDR3 protein, CDR3 DNA. The D gene is left open where the match is weak. Only part of the rows carry a size: once, few, many, or a class if the clone is expanded.

NA	TRBJ2-7	NA	TRBV7-7	CASSVGQGELYEQYF	TGTGCTAGCAGCGTCGGGCAGGGTGAGCTTTACGAGCAGTACTTC
NA	TRBJ2-3	TRBD1	TRBV27	CASSIPTGTQYF	TGTGCCAGCAGTATCCCGACAGGGACGCAGTATTTT
NA	TRBJ2-7	NA	TRBV4-1	CASSSALGTAYEQYF	TGCGCCAGCAGCTCTGCTTTAGGGACCGCCTACGAGCAGTACTTC
NA	TRBJ2-7	NA	TRBV5-1	CASSLAPGSYEQYF	TGCGCCAGCAGCTTGGCCCCAGGGTCCTACGAGCAGTACTTC
NA	TRBJ1-1	NA	TRBV5-6	CASSLGGWHTEAFF	TGTGCCAGCAGCTTGGGGGGCTGGCACACTGAAGCTTTCTTT
once	TRBJ1-1	TRBD1	TRBV7-2	CASSLGGTGTEAFF	TGTGCCAGCAGCTTAGGGGGGACAGGCACTGAAGCTTTCTTT
once	TRBJ1-2	NA	TRBV5-4	CASSLEETRGGGYTF	TGTGCCAGCAGCTTGGAAGAAACCCGGGGGGGTGGCTACACCTTC
NA	TRBJ2-7	TRBD1	TRBV27	CASSDTGDTVCEQYF	TGTGCCAGCAGTGACACAGGGGACACAGTTTGCGAGCAGTACTTC
NA	TRBJ2-7	NA	TRBV9	CASSPQGGWDYEQYF	TGTGCCAGCAGCCCCCAGGGGGGATGGGACTACGAGCAGTACTTC
NA	TRBJ2-3	NA	TRBV7-6	CASSALRVRALSDTDTQYF	TGTGCCAGCAGCGCGCTCAGGGTGAGGGCCTTGAGCGACACAGATACGCAGTATTTT
NA	TRBJ1-6	NA	TRBV4-1	CASSPQMTSSYNSPLHF	TGCGCCAGCAGCCCCCAAATGACAAGTTCTTATAATTCACCCCTCCACTTT
NA	TRBJ1-5	TRBD1	TRBV2	CASEGQGGNQPQHF	TGTGCCAGCGAGGGACAGGGTGGCAATCAGCCCCAGCATTTT
NA	TRBJ1-5	NA	TRBV27	CASSSGASNQPQHF	TGTGCCAGCAGTTCAGGGGCTAGCAATCAGCCCCAGCATTTT
NA	TRBJ1-5	TRBD1	TRBV28	CASSLLAGGLQPQHF	TGTGCCAGCAGTTTATTGGCAGGGGGCCTTCAGCCCCAGCATTTT
NA	TRBJ1-2	TRBD1	TRBV6-1	CASSEGPGTGLSDYTF	TGTGCCAGCAGTGAAGGACCCGGGACAGGACTCTCAGACTACACCTTC
NA	TRBJ1-6	NA	TRBV15	CATSTGPRSSPLHF	TGTGCCACCAGCACCGGGCCCCGGAGTTCACCCCTCCACTTT
NA	TRBJ1-6	TRBD1	TRBV4-1	CASSQDGTDNSPLHF	TGCGCCAGCAGCCAAGATGGGACAGATAATTCACCCCTCCACTTT
NA	TRBJ2-6	TRBD1	TRBV13	CASSQGQGFYSGANVLTF	TGTGCCAGCAGCCAAGGACAGGGATTTTACTCTGGGGCCAACGTCCTGACTTTC
once	TRBJ2-7	TRBD1	TRBV5-1	CASSSGQKSYEQYF	TGCGCCAGCAGCTCGGGACAGAAGTCCTACGAGCAGTACTTC
NA	TRBJ2-7	TRBD1	TRBV29-1	CSVDTGGGEQYF	TGCAGCGTTGATACAGGGGGAGGCGAGCAGTACTTC
NA	TRBJ2-7	NA	TRBV7-2	CASSHPGSYEQYF	TGTGCCAGTAGCCATCCAGGCTCCTACGAGCAGTACTTC
NA	TRBJ2-5	TRBD2	TRBV7-9	CASSFPLAGGQETQYF	TGTGCCAGCAGCTTCCCACTAGCGGGGGGCCAAGAGACCCAGTACTTC
NA	TRBJ2-7	NA	TRBV4-1	CASSQIVRSGYEQYF	TGCGCCAGCAGCCAAATTGTTAGGAGTGGGTACGAGCAGTACTTC
once	TRBJ2-7	NA	TRBV30	CAWSSTGTEQYF	TGTGCCTGGAGTTCTACGGGGACCGAGCAGTACTTC
once	TRBJ1-2	NA	TRBV6-5	CASSSGQYGYGYTF	TGTGCCAGCAGTTCCGGACAGTATGGGTATGGCTACACCTTC
few	TRBJ2-7	NA	TRBV4-3	CASSQEGGYEQYF	TGCGCCAGCAGCCAAGAAGGGGGCTACGAGCAGTACTTC
NA	TRBJ2-2	NA	TRBV4-2	CASSQVEGAGELFF	TGTGCCAGCAGCCAAGTGGAGGGGGCCGGGGAGCTGTTTTTT
NA	TRBJ1-1	NA	TRBV7-9	CASSQTGYTEAFF	TGTGCCAGCAGCCAAACAGGGTACACTGAAGCTTTCTTT
NA	TRBJ2-7	TRBD1	TRBV7-8	CASSLVGTGGSGEQYF	TGTGCCAGCAGCTTAGTTGGGACAGGGGGCTCGGGCGAGCAGTACTTC
NA	TRBJ2-5	TRBD2	TRBV6-5	CASSQTSAETQYF	TGTGCCAGCAGCCAAACTAGCGCTGAGACCCAGTACTTC
once	TRBJ2-7	TRBD1	TRBV6-1	CASILSDRGLGEQYF	TGTGCCAGCATACTATCGGACAGGGGGCTCGGGGAGCAGTACTTC